This TCR beta chain was sequenced during a study of OX40 agonist ivuxolimab in advanced cancers. Overall study: Ivuxolimab is an agonistic anti-OX40 (CD134) antibody, and patients were treated with it. Hepatocellular carcinoma, melanoma, renal cell or head and neck cancer affected the dose-escalation patients. Regarding the study as a whole: Nonresponders included some who also had low normalized T-cell clonal expansion. CD4+ and CD8+ blood T cells expanded clonally by week 6 at 0.1 to 3.0 mg/kg.

Assay: immunoSEQ multiplex PCR; the TCRdb copy retains only in-frame clones and omits some. The sample has roughly 53,000 clones, around 82% seen once. As concerns this clone: Its cognate antigen is unknown.

Looked up from germline, CDR1 is SGHDN and CDR2 is FVKESK. The V and J ends lost 5 bases and 1 base, in that order; junction bases with no gene match: 10. The CDR3 length is 18 residues. V is TRBV14 and J is TRBJ2-3; 12 bases fit TRBD2. The receptor was derived from an adult with an advanced solid tumor such as melanoma, head and neck, liver or kidney cancer. The source material was CD4+ or CD8+ T cells sorted from blood, sampled in a trial of the OX40 agonist ivuxolimab. CDR3 in amino acids: CASSSRPTSGRRTDTQYF. The CDR3 DNA reads TGTGCCAGCAGCTCCCGTCCGACTAGCGGGAGACGCACAGATACGCAGTATTTT.